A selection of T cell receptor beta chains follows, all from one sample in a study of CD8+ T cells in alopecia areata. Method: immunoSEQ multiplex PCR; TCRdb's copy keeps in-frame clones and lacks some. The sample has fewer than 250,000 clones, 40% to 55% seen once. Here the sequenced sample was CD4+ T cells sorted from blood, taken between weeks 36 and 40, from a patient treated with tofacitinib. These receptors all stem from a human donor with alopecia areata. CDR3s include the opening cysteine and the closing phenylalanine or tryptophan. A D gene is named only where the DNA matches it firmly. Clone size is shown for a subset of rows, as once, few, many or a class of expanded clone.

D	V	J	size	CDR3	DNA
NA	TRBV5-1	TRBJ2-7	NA	CASSVQEYYEQYF	TGCGCCAGCAGCGTCCAGGAATACTACGAGCAGTACTTC
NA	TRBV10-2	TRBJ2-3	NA	CASGQRDTQYF	TGCGCCAGCGGCCAACGGGATACGCAGTATTTT
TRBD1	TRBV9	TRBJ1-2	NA	CASSEGQGRIYGYTF	TGTGCCAGCAGCGAGGGACAGGGGAGGATCTATGGCTACACCTTC
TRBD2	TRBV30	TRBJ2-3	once	CAWGTSIAQYF	TGTGCCTGGGGGACTAGTATAGCGCAGTATTTT
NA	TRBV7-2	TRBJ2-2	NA	CASSLMGPGELFF	TGTGCCAGCAGCTTAATGGGTCCCGGGGAGCTGTTTTTT
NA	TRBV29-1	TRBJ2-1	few	CSVESRDSYNEQFF	TGCAGCGTTGAAAGCAGGGACTCCTACAATGAGCAGTTCTTC
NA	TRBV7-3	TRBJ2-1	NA	CASSLIGLSNEQFF	TGTGCCAGCAGCTTAATAGGTCTCTCCAATGAGCAGTTCTTC
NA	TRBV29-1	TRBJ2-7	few	CSVAPSLSSYEQYF	TGCAGCGTTGCCCCCTCACTTAGCTCCTACGAGCAGTACTTC
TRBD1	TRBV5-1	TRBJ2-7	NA	CASSSTGAAYEQYF	TGCGCCAGCAGTTCGACAGGGGCTGCTTACGAGCAGTACTTC
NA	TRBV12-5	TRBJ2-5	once	CASGQLEGKTQYF	TGTGCTAGTGGTCAGCTGGAGGGAAAGACCCAGTACTTC
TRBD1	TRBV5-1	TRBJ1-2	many	CASSPTTGGDYGYTF	TGCGCCAGCAGCCCTACGACAGGGGGCGACTATGGCTACACCTTC
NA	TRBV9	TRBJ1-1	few	CASSQTVPNTEAFF	TGTGCCAGCAGCCAGACAGTGCCCAACACTGAAGCTTTCTTT
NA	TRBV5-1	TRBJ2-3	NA	CASLLGGQITDTQYF	TGCGCCAGCCTCCTCGGCGGACAGATCACAGATACGCAGTATTTT
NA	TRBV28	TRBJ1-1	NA	CASSLGATEAFF	TGTGCCAGCAGTTTGGGGGCCACTGAAGCTTTCTTT
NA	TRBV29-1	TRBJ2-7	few	CSVGGGAGKGVYEQYF	TGCAGCGTTGGAGGGGGTGCAGGGAAAGGAGTATACGAGCAGTACTTC
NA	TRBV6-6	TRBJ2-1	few	CASSYRSNEQFF	TGTGCCAGCAGTTACCGGAGCAATGAGCAGTTCTTC